Here is one T cell receptor (beta chain) with its context. This clone was detected only once. This clone's antigen is unknown. No base qualities exist here, and no much larger clone lies one base off it. The library relied on the immunoSEQ multiplex PCR assay. This is the immuneACCESS table as TCRdb keeps it, with only in-frame sequences that have V and J called. A part of the clones is gone; compared with another copy, unresolved V genes explain less than half, and the rest is unexplained. The sample has around 150,000 clones on record, about 94% of them singletons. The top ten clones comprise under 8.5% of the sample. The sample is drawn from a study of control samples from healthy donors and cancer patients (dated by TCRdb to 2018 to 2021). The junction shows trimming of 1 base on V and 12 bases on J, plus 18 bases between the germline ends. CDR3 length: 15 amino acids, cysteine to phenylalanine. The retained sequence is limited to the CDR3, 45 bases, with the frame set at the first base. Reading the germline V gene gives CDR1 LGHNA and CDR2 YSLEER.

The chain was built from TRBV4-3 and TRBJ1-4, with no D gene named confidently. Sequencing was carried out using blood. This TCR came from a woman aged 40-49 years in good health. The CDR3 in this case is CASSQVEQPLRELFF. The base sequence is TGCGCCAGCAGCCAAGTGGAACAACCCCTGAGGGAACTGTTTTTT.